This TCR beta chain was sequenced during a study of blood T cells in healthy people across ages. Trimming removed 1 base from V and 7 bases from J, with 14 bases in between. CDR3 length equals 15 residues. In each sample, at least 6 million PBMCs were isolated. Primers used in a second PCR of about 6 to 11 cycles were a sample-barcoded 5' primer and a J-beta primer mix. Each cDNA molecule was tagged by a template-switch adaptor with 12 random nucleotides. TCRdb re-derived calls from the 5' RACE reads in MiXCR, one entry per CDR3 protein. The repertoire holds 980,000 or so distinct CDR3 sequences, roughly 50% seen once, with 10% to 15% in the top ten.

The origin of this receptor is a man aged 30 to 45 in good health. This chain uses TRBV12-3 or TRBV12-4 with TRBJ2-1; no clear D. Material for sequencing was blood. The CDR3 DNA reads TGTGCCAGCAGTTTAGGGCAGAGGTTTGGAAATGAGCAGTTCTTC. Encoded protein: CASSLGQRFGNEQFF.